The 10 T cell receptor beta chains below were found in one sample sequenced in a study of CD8 T cells in ankylosing spondylitis. MiXCR, run by TCRdb on the 5' RACE reads, gives a single entry per CDR3 protein. The sample lists roughly 230,000 distinct CDR3 sequences; more than 9% were seen once. Sequencing used blood, either unsorted or a sorted T cell fraction (not recorded which). Source of these receptors: a male donor with ankylosing spondylitis or in good health (not recorded which).

CDR3 residues: CASSSPDRGGPEAFF. CDR3 nucleotide sequence: TGTGCCAGCAGCTCCCCAGACAGGGGAGGACCTGAAGCTTTCTTT. The gene calls are TRBV7-6 and TRBJ1-1; TRBD1 agrees at 8 bases. CDR1 is SGHVS and CDR2 is FNYEAQ in the germline V gene. The CDR3 is made up of 15 amino acids. J was trimmed by 6 bases and V by 4 bases; bases with no gene match: 10.

The V and J genes are TRBV20-1 and TRBJ1-4, with D possibly matching TRBD1 (6 bases). The length of the CDR3 is 16 residues. The V and J ends lost 3 bases and 0 bases respectively, with 14 bases between them. Germline V gene lookup returns CDR1 DFQATT and CDR2 SNEGSKA (reference sequence). CDR3 sequence: CSARGTSGPTNEKLFF. For the CDR3, the DNA is TGCAGTGCTAGGGGGACAAGCGGGCCAACTAATGAAAAACTGTTTTTT.

This clonotype was seen only a few times. V and J are TRBV30 and TRBJ2-1; possible D gene TRBD2, 6 bases. V was cut by 0 bases and J by 5 bases, with 8 bases left in between. The CDR3 consists of 13 residues. In germline, CDR1 is GTSNPN, CDR2 SVGIG (reference sequence). CDR3 nucleotides: TGTGCCTGGAGTGTGGGGACTGACAATGAGCAGTTCTTC. It codes for CAWSVGTDNEQFF.

This clonotype was seen more than once but under ten times. V usage is TRBV7-8 and J usage is TRBJ2-1; 10 nucleotides align to TRBD2. CDR1 and CDR2 from the germline V gene are SGHVS and FQNEAQ. The CDR3 runs to 15 residues. Unmatched junction bases numbered 9, after V lost 8 bases and J lost 5 bases. The CDR3 is CASGGSGRGNNEQFF. The CDR3 coding sequence is TGTGCCAGCGGGGGGAGCGGGAGGGGGAACAATGAGCAGTTCTTC.

This chain uses TRBV14 with TRBJ2-7, with 7 bases lining up with TRBD1. The CDR3 totals 15 residues. Germline V lookup: CDR1 SGHDN, CDR2 FVKESK. The junction had 5 bases not matched to a gene; V was cut back by 1 base and J by 2 bases. The CDR3 DNA reads as TGTGCCAGCAGCCAAGGGACAGGAAAGGCCTACGAGCAGTACTTC. Residues: CASSQGTGKAYEQYF.

This clonotype has ten or more counts. The V call is TRBV12-3 or TRBV12-4, the J call TRBJ1-5; D is ambiguous. The germline V and J ends were trimmed by 5 bases and 1 base, with 15 bases remaining between them. The CDR3 extends over 16 amino acids. The CDR3 region is CASSGGPRRSNQPQHF. The CDR3 nucleotides are TGTGCCAGCAGTGGTGGACCGCGGAGGAGCAATCAGCCCCAGCATTTT.

This clonotype appeared many times. J is TRBJ2-3 and V is TRBV4-1, with 8 bases fitting TRBD1. Germline-derived CDR1 and CDR2 are MGHRA and YSYEKL. Germline trimming cut 4 bases from V and 2 bases from J; bases unmatched to any gene: 2. There are 14 residues in the CDR3. The CDR3 protein is CASSRDRYTDTQYF. CDR3 in DNA: TGCGCCAGCAGCCGGGACAGGTACACAGATACGCAGTATTTT.

This clonotype has a handful of counts. The V gene is TRBV15, the J gene TRBJ1-1; possibly TRBD1 for D (5 bases). The CDR3 loop spans 15 amino acids. The germline gives CDR1 LNHNV, CDR2 YYDKDF (reference sequence). Between the trimmed V and J ends, which lost 3 bases and 1 base, there was a span of 12 bases. CDR3 amino acids: CATSSEGRSNTEAFF. CDR3 coding DNA: TGTGCCACCAGCAGCGAGGGGAGATCGAACACTGAAGCTTTCTTT.

This clonotype has just one count. The chain carries TRBV7-2 and TRBJ1-2, with D hard to call. Trimming removed 0 bases from V and 8 bases from J, with 13 bases in between. The CDR3 runs to 14 residues. Germline CDR1 SGHTA, CDR2 FQGNSA. The CDR3 is CASSLAGQVEGYTF. In DNA, the CDR3 is TGTGCCAGCAGCTTAGCGGGCCAGGTTGAGGGCTACACCTTC.

This clonotype was seen repeatedly, ten times or more. This chain joins TRBV27 and TRBJ2-3; D is unclear. Germline V CDR1 and CDR2: MNHEY, SMNVEV (reference sequence). The CDR3 runs 13 residues. V was shortened by 5 bases and J by 6 bases, with 12 bases between the two germline ends. The CDR3: CASSPTVPDTQYF. CDR3 DNA sequence: TGTGCCAGCAGTCCGACGGTCCCTGATACGCAGTATTTT.